This TCR beta chain was observed in a study of blood T cell repertoires in COVID-19. This CDR3 is built from 14 residues. From germline, CDR1 is SGHAT and CDR2 FQNNGV. Details on this clone: At one end, the junction sequence differs from germline, possibly due to a read error.

TCRdb's copy holds only in-frame clones and misses some; the assay was immunoSEQ multiplex PCR. Found here are about 110,000 clones, 60% to 85% of them singletons; the top ten hold 6.2%. Sequenced: peripheral blood. The V call is TRBV11-2, the J call TRBJ2-7, with D perhaps matching TRBD2 (6 bases). The sequence was collected from a man aged 80 or over with COVID-19, enrolled during active disease. The CDR3 sequence is CASSSDESGRAATF. The CDR3 nucleotides are TGTGCCAGCAGCTCCGATGAATCCGGGAGAGCGGCGACTTTC.